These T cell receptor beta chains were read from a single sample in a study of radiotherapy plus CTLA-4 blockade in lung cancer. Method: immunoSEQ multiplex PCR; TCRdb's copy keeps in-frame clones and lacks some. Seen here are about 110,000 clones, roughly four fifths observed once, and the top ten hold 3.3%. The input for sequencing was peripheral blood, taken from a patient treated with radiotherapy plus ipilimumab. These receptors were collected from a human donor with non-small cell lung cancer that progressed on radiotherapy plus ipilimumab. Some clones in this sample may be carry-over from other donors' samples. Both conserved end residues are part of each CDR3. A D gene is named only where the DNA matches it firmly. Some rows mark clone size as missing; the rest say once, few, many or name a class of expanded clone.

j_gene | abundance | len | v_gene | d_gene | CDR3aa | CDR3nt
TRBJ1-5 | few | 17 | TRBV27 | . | CASSPGGPINSNQPQHF | TGTGCCAGCAGCCCCGGGGGTCCAATCAATAGCAATCAGCCCCAGCATTTT
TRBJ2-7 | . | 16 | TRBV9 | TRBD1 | CASSVQGASGLYEQYF | TGTGCCAGCAGCGTCCAGGGGGCGAGTGGTCTCTACGAGCAGTACTTC
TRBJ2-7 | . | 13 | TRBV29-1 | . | CSVVVDSTYEQYF | TGCAGCGTTGTCGTCGACAGCACCTACGAGCAGTACTTC
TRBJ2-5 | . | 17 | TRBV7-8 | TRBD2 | CASSRVVSGAGVETQYF | TGTGCCAGCAGCCGAGTCGTGAGCGGGGCGGGGGTAGAGACCCAGTACTTC
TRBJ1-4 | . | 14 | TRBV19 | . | CASREWAPNEKLFF | TGTGCCAGCCGTGAGTGGGCGCCTAATGAAAAACTGTTTTTT
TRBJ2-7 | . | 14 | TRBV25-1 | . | CASSVGTLSYEQYF | TGTGCCAGCAGTGTGGGGACACTATCCTACGAGCAGTACTTC
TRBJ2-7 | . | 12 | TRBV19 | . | CATKDIANEQYF | TGTGCCACCAAGGACATCGCTAATGAGCAGTACTTC
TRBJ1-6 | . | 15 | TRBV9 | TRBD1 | CASSLTTGVESPLHF | TGTGCCAGCAGCTTGACGACAGGGGTGGAGTCACCCCTCCACTTT
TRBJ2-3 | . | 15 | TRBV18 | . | CASSPPTRSTDTQYF | TGTGCCAGCTCACCTCCGACTCGCAGCACAGATACGCAGTATTTT
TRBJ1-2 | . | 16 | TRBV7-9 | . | CASSLFSGQLNYGYTF | TGTGCCAGCAGCTTATTTTCGGGGCAGCTTAACTATGGCTACACCTTC
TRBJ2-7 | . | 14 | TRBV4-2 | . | CASSRDRVFYEQYF | TGTGCCAGCAGCCGGGACCGGGTCTTCTACGAGCAGTACTTC
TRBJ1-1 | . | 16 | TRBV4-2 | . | CASSQRPAGGGRAAFF | TGTGCCAGCAGCCAACGCCCCGCGGGTGGGGGTAGGGCGGCTTTCTTT
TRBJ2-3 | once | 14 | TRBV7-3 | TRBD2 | CASSQTSGQDTQYF | TGTGCCAGCAGCCAGACTAGCGGACAAGATACGCAGTATTTT
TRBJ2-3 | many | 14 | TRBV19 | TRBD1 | CASSIRQGSDTQYF | TGTGCCAGTAGTATACGACAGGGCTCAGATACGCAGTATTTT
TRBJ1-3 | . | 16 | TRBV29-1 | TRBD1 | CSVGAPGQGAGNTIYF | TGCAGCGTTGGCGCCCCGGGACAGGGGGCTGGAAACACCATATATTTT
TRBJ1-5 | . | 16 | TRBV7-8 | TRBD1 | CASSLDGGGGDQPQHF | TGTGCCAGCAGCTTAGATGGGGGAGGGGGCGATCAGCCCCAGCATTTT
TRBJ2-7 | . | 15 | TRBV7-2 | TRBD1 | CASSSWGQGTYEQYF | TGTGCCAGCAGCTCATGGGGACAGGGTACCTACGAGCAGTACTTC
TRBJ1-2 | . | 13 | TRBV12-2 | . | CASLPWCACGYTF | TGTGCAAGTCTCCCATGGTGTGCTTGTGGCTACACCTTC
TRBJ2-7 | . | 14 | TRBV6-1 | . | CASVLGVMTYEQYF | TGTGCCAGCGTTTTGGGGGTCATGACCTACGAGCAGTACTTC
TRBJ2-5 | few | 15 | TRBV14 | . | CASSQNWGKQETQYF | TGTGCCAGCAGCCAAAATTGGGGGAAACAAGAGACCCAGTACTTC
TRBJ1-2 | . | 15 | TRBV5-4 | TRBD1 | CASSWMAGGVGGYTF | TGTGCCAGCAGCTGGATGGCAGGGGGCGTGGGGGGCTACACCTTC
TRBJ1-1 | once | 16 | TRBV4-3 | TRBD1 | CASSQVVGTGGSEAFF | TGCGCCAGCAGCCAAGTTGTCGGGACAGGGGGCTCTGAAGCTTTCTTT
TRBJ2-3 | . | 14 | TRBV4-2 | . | CASSQASGPDTQYF | TGTGCCAGCAGCCAAGCGTCGGGACCCGATACGCAGTATTTT
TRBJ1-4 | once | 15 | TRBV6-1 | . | CASSHRGAANEKLFF | TGTGCCAGCAGTCATCGGGGTGCGGCTAATGAAAAACTGTTTTTT
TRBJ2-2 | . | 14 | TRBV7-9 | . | CASSLVLPTGELFF | TGTGCCAGCAGCTTAGTTTTACCCACGGGGGAGCTGTTTTTT
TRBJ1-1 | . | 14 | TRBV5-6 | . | CASSWGAWGTEAFF | TGTGCCAGCAGCTGGGGGGCCTGGGGAACTGAAGCTTTCTTT
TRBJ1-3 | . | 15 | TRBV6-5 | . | CASSYSIGLGGTIYF | TGTGCCAGCAGTTACTCGATAGGGTTAGGAGGCACCATATATTTT
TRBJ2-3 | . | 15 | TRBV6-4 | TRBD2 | CASSELAGGPDTQYF | TGTGCCAGCAGTGAACTAGCGGGGGGGCCAGATACGCAGTATTTT
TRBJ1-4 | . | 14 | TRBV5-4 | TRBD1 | CASSLQGNGEKLFF | TGTGCCAGCAGCTTACAGGGGAATGGCGAAAAACTGTTTTTT
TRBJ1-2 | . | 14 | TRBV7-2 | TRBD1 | CASSLRTGDYGYTF | TGTGCCAGCAGCTTGCGGACAGGGGACTATGGCTACACCTTC
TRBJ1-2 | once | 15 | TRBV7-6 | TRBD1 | CASSGYGDRAYGYTF | TGTGCCAGCAGCGGGTATGGGGACAGGGCCTATGGCTACACCTTC
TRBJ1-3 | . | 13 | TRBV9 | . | CASSREFGNTIYF | TGTGCCAGCAGCAGGGAATTTGGAAACACCATATATTTT
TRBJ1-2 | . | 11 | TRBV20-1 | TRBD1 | CSATPRDRGFF | TGCAGTGCTACACCTCGGGACAGGGGATTCTTC
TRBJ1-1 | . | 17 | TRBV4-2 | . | CASSQDVGDSSGTEAFF | TGTGCCAGCAGCCAAGATGTGGGAGACAGCTCGGGAACTGAAGCTTTCTTT
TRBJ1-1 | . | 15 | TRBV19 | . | CASSQRGTMNTEAFF | TGTGCCAGTAGCCAACGAGGGACAATGAACACTGAAGCTTTCTTT
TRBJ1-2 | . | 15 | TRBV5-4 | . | CASTQGQGFFYGYTF | TGTGCCAGCACCCAGGGGCAGGGGTTTTTCTATGGCTACACCTTC
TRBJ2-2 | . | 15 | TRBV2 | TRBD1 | CASSERTGNTGELFF | TGTGCCAGCAGTGAAAGGACAGGGAACACCGGGGAGCTGTTTTTT
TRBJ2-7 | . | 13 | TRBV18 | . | CASSPRSVEGGYF | TGTGCCAGCTCACCACGGAGCGTCGAGGGGGGGTACTTC
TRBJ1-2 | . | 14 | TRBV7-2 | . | CASSPNRANYGYTF | TGTGCCAGCAGCCCTAATAGAGCTAACTATGGCTACACCTTC
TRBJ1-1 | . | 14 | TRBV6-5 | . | CASSYLGGETEAFF | TGTGCCAGCAGTTACCTGGGGGGGGAAACTGAAGCTTTCTTT
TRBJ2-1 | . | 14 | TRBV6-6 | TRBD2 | CASSNGGAVNEQFF | TGTGCCAGCAGCAACGGGGGGGCCGTTAATGAGCAGTTCTTC
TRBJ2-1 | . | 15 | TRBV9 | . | CASSSKGEQYNEQFF | TGTGCCAGCAGCTCAAAAGGGGAGCAGTACAATGAGCAGTTCTTC
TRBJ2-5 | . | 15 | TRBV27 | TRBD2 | CASSLLGGLMETQYF | TGTGCCAGCAGTTTACTGGGGGGGTTGATGGAGACCCAGTACTTC
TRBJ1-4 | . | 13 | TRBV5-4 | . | CASSLAGGEKLFF | TGTGCCAGCAGCTTGGCAGGTGGTGAAAAACTGTTTTTT
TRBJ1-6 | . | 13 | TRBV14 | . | CASSNRGGSPLHF | TGTGCCAGCAGCAATCGGGGTGGCTCACCCCTCCACTTT
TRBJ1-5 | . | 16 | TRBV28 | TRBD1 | CASSLPRQGWGQPQHF | TGTGCCAGCAGTTTACCTCGACAGGGGTGGGGTCAGCCCCAGCATTTT
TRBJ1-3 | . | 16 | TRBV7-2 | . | CASSLALQVSGNTIYF | TGTGCCAGCAGCTTAGCTTTACAGGTCTCTGGAAACACCATATATTTT
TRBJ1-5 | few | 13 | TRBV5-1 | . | CASSYTPGQPQHF | TGCGCCAGCAGCTATACTCCGGGACAGCCCCAGCATTTT
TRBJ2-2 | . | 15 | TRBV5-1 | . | CASSFSGGFTGELFF | TGCGCCAGCAGCTTTTCGGGGGGCTTCACCGGGGAGCTGTTTTTT
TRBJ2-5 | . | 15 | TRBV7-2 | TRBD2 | CASSLASGGAETQYF | TGTGCCAGCAGCTTAGCTAGCGGGGGGGCGGAGACCCAGTACTTC
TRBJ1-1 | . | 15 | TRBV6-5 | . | CATTRFTGSITEAFF | TGTGCCACCACGAGATTTACAGGGTCAATTACTGAAGCTTTCTTT
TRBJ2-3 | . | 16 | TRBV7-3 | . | CASSSRGGTVTDTQYF | TGTGCCAGCAGCTCCCGGGGCGGGACAGTAACAGATACGCAGTATTTT
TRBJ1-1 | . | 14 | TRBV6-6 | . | CASSYIGDWGEAFF | TGTGCCAGCAGTTACATCGGGGATTGGGGTGAAGCTTTCTTT
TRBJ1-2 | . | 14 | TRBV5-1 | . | CASSLLGVGYGYTF | TGCGCCAGCAGCTTGTTAGGGGTTGGGTATGGCTACACCTTC
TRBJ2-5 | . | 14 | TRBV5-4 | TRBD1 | CASSLQGAGETQYF | TGTGCCAGCAGCTTGCAGGGGGCAGGGGAGACCCAGTACTTC